Each of the 25 T cell receptor beta chains below was sequenced from the same sample in a study of OX40 agonist ivuxolimab in advanced cancers. Sequencing was performed with immunoSEQ multiplex PCR; in TCRdb, only in-frame clones are kept and a portion is missing. The sample includes almost 85,000 clones, about 86% of them seen just once. Sequenced material: CD4+ or CD8+ T cells sorted from blood, taken in a trial of the OX40 agonist ivuxolimab. The receptors here all came from an adult with an advanced solid tumor such as melanoma, head and neck, liver or kidney cancer.

The CDR3 DNA sequence: TGTGCCAGCAGCTTTCGAATATCCGAGGAAAAACTGTTTTTT. It specifies CASSFRISEEKLFF. This sequence joins TRBV7-8 and TRBJ1-4; D uncertain. Germline CDR1 reads SGHVS; CDR2 reads FQNEAQ. The CDR3 loop spans 14 amino acids. Between the trimmed V and J ends, which lost 3 bases and 8 bases, there was a span of 13 bases.

The rearrangement joins TRBV14 to TRBJ1-5; unclear D gene. Per the germline V gene, CDR1 is SGHDN and CDR2 is FVKESK. The CDR3 is 16 amino acids. With 4 bases removed from V and 3 bases from J, the gap between germline ends came to 16 bases. The CDR3 region has the DNA TGTGCCAGCAGCCCAAGCCCCACCGGGTTCAATCAGCCCCAGCATTTT. This sequence encodes CASSPSPTGFNQPQHF.

The table lists this clone with a few counts. V usage is TRBV7-3 and J usage is TRBJ1-6; D is perhaps TRBD1 (6 bases). This CDR3 has 13 amino acids. Between the trimmed V and J ends, which lost 5 bases and 7 bases, there was a span of 9 bases. CDR1 is SGHTA, CDR2 FQGTGA, per germline. CDR3 in DNA: TGTGCCAGCAGCCCTACAGGGAATTCACCCCTCCACTTT. Residues: CASSPTGNSPLHF. Looking up the rest from reference TRBV7-3 and TRBJ1-6 gives the full variable domain: GAGVSQTPSNKVTEKGKYVELRCDPISGHTALYWYRQSLGQGPEFLIYFQGTGAADDSGLPNDRFFAVRPEGSVSTLKIQRTERGDSAVYLCASSPTGNSPLHFGNGTRLTVT.

The V call is TRBV5-1, the J call TRBJ1-6; 7 nucleotides align to TRBD1. J was trimmed by 9 bases and V by 2 bases; bases with no gene match: 8. This CDR3 comprises 15 residues. Germline V CDR1 and CDR2: SGHRS, YFSETQ. The CDR3 DNA reads TGCGCCAGCAGCTTAACAACAGGGGTGGCTTCACCCCTCCACTTT. This codes for CASSLTTGVASPLHF.

Here the CDR3 DNA reads TGTGCCAGCAGCTTAGGTCAGGGACGTTATCGAGAAAAACTGTTTTTT. Protein product: CASSLGQGRYREKLFF. The chain employs TRBV7-8 and TRBJ1-4; D possibly corresponds to TRBD1 (5 bases). V lost 1 base and J lost 8, with 17 bases in between. Germline CDR1 reads SGHVS; CDR2 reads FQNEAQ. The CDR3 runs to 16 residues.

The rearrangement joins TRBV6-6 to TRBJ2-1, with TRBD2 matching 9 bases. Per germline, CDR1 MNHNY and CDR2 SVGAGI (reference sequence). Losses at the gene ends were 5 bases for V and 5 bases for J; bases not matched to a gene: 4. The CDR3 has 14 residues. The DNA of the CDR3 is TGTGCCAGCAGTGGGACTAGCCGAAACAATGAGCAGTTCTTC. It is translated as CASSGTSRNNEQFF.

This clone was recorded once. CDR3: CSVEIGRGETQYF. CDR3 in DNA: TGCAGCGTTGAGATAGGGAGAGGAGAGACCCAGTACTTC. This rearrangement joins TRBV29-1 to TRBJ2-5; TRBD2 might be the D (5 bases). The CDR3 has 13 residues. Deletions cut 3 bases from V and 4 bases from J, with 12 bases between. Germline V gene sequence: CDR1 SQVTM, CDR2 ANQGSEA.

V usage is TRBV4-3 and J usage is TRBJ1-4; 7 nucleotides line up with TRBD1. The germline V gene has CDR1 LGHNA and CDR2 YSLEER. This CDR3 comprises 14 residues. The trim removed 0 bases at V and 12 bases at J, leaving 7 bases unmatched. The CDR3 DNA reads as TGCGCCAGCAGCCAAGATCAGGGGGTGGCGGAACTGTTTTTT. Translated, it gives CASSQDQGVAELFF.

The rearrangement uses TRBV7-9 and TRBJ2-3; D call uncertain. Germline CDR1 and CDR2: SEHNR and FQNEAQ (reference sequence). The CDR3 runs to 16 residues. Trimming took 5 bases from V and 8 from J, leaving 23 bases between them. The CDR3 coding sequence is TGTGCCAGCAGCCAAAGACCCCGAGATTCACAGATTACGCAGTATTTT. Amino acid sequence: CASSQRPRDSQITQYF.

V gene TRBV5-4 combines with J gene TRBJ1-3; no firm D call. The CDR3 is made up of 14 amino acids. Between the trimmed V and J ends, which lost 4 bases and 0 bases, there was a span of 8 bases. Germline CDR1 SGHNT, CDR2 YYREEE (reference sequence). Here the CDR3 DNA reads TGTGCCAGCAGCAACCGGGGCTCTGGAAACACCATATATTTT. It yields the protein CASSNRGSGNTIYF.

V usage is TRBV27 and J usage is TRBJ2-7, with TRBD2 identical over 12 bases. The CDR3 contains 14 residues. V dropped 6 bases and J dropped 5; count of bases not matched to a gene: 5. The germline gives CDR1 MNHEY, CDR2 SMNVEV (reference sequence). The CDR3 region has the DNA TGTGCCAGCAGGAGACTAGCGGGAGAGCACGAGCAGTACTTC. Its translation is CASRRLAGEHEQYF.

The chain combines TRBV19 with TRBJ2-5; 8 bases line up with TRBD1. The V and J ends lost 3 bases and 7 bases, in that order; junction bases with no gene match: 4. The germline CDR1 and CDR2 sequences are LNHDA and SQIVND (reference sequence). The CDR3 contains 13 residues. CDR3 protein: CASSIPQGVTQYF. The CDR3 DNA is TGTGCCAGTAGTATTCCACAGGGGGTGACCCAGTACTTC.

The V and J genes are TRBV7-6 and TRBJ1-2; 8 nucleotides agree with TRBD1. The CDR3 is made up of 15 amino acids. Germline loops: CDR1 SGHVS, CDR2 FNYEAQ. V dropped 0 bases and J dropped 8; count of bases not matched to a gene: 8. CDR3 sequence: CASSLAGQGARGYTF. CDR3 nucleotide sequence: TGTGCCAGCAGCTTAGCGGGCCAGGGGGCGCGGGGCTACACCTTC.

This clone occurred once. V gene TRBV5-1 combines with J gene TRBJ2-6; no reliable D call. V lost 1 base to trimming and J lost 1 base, with 9 bases between them. The CDR3 sequence is 16 residues long. CDR1 SGHRS and CDR2 YFSETQ come from the germline V gene. CDR3 sequence (DNA): TGCGCCAGCAGCTTGTGGGAAACTTCTGGGGCCAACGTCCTGACTTTC. It specifies CASSLWETSGANVLTF. Supplemented by reference TRBV5-1 and TRBJ2-6, the full variable domain reads KAGVTQTPRYLIKTRGQQVTLSCSPISGHRSVSWYQQTPGQGLQFLFEYFSETQRNKGNFPGRFSGRQFSNSRSEMNVSTLELGDSALYLCASSLWETSGANVLTFGAGSRLTVL.

The chain carries TRBV27 and TRBJ2-3, with D perhaps matching TRBD2 (6 bases). CDR3 length equals 14 residues. Germline values: CDR1 MNHEY, CDR2 SMNVEV (reference sequence). The V end lost 5 bases, the J end lost 4 bases, and 13 bases lay between the germline ends. The CDR3 spells CASSTLWGADTQYF. CDR3 nucleotides: TGTGCCAGCAGTACTCTATGGGGGGCAGATACGCAGTATTTT.

V usage is TRBV6-1 and J usage is TRBJ1-5; D unclear. V gave up 2 bases and J gave up 1 base, with 9 bases separating them. The CDR3 has 15 amino acids. CDR1 and CDR2 from the germline V gene are MNHNS and SASEGT. The CDR3 DNA reads as TGTGCCAGCAGTGAATACAGCGACAGCAATCAGCCCCAGCATTTT. It codes for CASSEYSDSNQPQHF.

V usage is TRBV18 and J usage is TRBJ2-3; TRBD2 matches 12 bases. J was trimmed by 2 bases and V by 6 bases; bases with no gene match: 6. The CDR3 is 16 amino acids. Germline CDR1 is KGHSH and CDR2 is LQKENI. CDR3 sequence (DNA): TGTGCCAGCTCCCCCAGGACTAGCGGGGACACAGATACGCAGTATTTT. As protein: CASSPRTSGDTDTQYF.

The V gene is TRBV6-6, the J gene TRBJ1-2; D may be TRBD1 (6 bases). Germline values: CDR1 MNHNY, CDR2 SVGAGI (reference sequence). The V gene lost 6 bases and the J gene lost 2 bases, with 16 bases spanning the gap. This CDR3 has 15 residues. The CDR3 reads CASRTGGTMNYGYTF. The CDR3 DNA reads TGTGCCAGCAGAACCGGGGGGACAATGAACTATGGCTACACCTTC.

The chain has TRBV5-6 and TRBJ2-5; the D gene is possibly TRBD1 (6 bases). This CDR3 region has 14 residues. CDR1 is SGHDT and CDR2 is YYEEEE in the germline V gene. Trimming shortened V by 3 bases and J by 2 bases, and 11 bases separated the two germline ends. The CDR3 protein is CASSSTGRQETQYF. In nucleotides, the CDR3 is TGTGCCAGCAGCTCGACAGGACGGCAAGAGACCCAGTACTTC. Full variable domain (outside the CDR3, taken from reference TRBV5-6 and TRBJ2-5): DAGVTQSPTHLIKTRGQQVTLRCSPKSGHDTVSWYQQALGQGPQFIFQYYEEEERQRGNFPDRFSGHQFPNYSSELNVNALLLGDSALYLCASSSTGRQETQYFGPGTRLLVL.

The chain couples TRBV2 to TRBJ2-6; D ambiguous. This CDR3 has 15 amino acids. The V end lost 4 bases, the J end lost 0 bases, and 7 bases lay between the germline ends. Germline CDR1 reads SNHLY; CDR2 reads FYNNEI. In nucleotides, the CDR3 is TGTGCCAGCAGTGGACGGTTCTCTGGGGCCAACGTCCTGACTTTC. Its protein product is CASSGRFSGANVLTF.

This clone was detected only once. The chain's CDR3 is CASRPGTSYEQYF. The DNA for the CDR3 is TGTGCCAGCAGACCCGGGACATCGTACGAGCAGTACTTC. V usage is TRBV7-2 and J usage is TRBJ2-7, with D maybe TRBD1 (6 bases). V lost 6 bases and J lost 4, with 13 bases in between. The CDR3 length is 13 residues. Germline lookup yields CDR1 SGHTA and CDR2 FQGNSA.

The chain carries TRBV11-3 and TRBJ2-7; D call uncertain. The CDR3 totals 14 residues. Germline V lookup: CDR1 SGHNT, CDR2 YENEEA. Trimming shortened V by 4 bases and J by 2 bases, and 12 bases separated the two germline ends. CDR3 protein: CASSSYGRPYEQYF. CDR3 DNA: TGTGCCAGCAGCTCCTACGGACGGCCCTACGAGCAGTACTTC.

The chain joins TRBV5-1 to TRBJ2-3, with 13 bases identical to TRBD2. J lost 1 base, V lost 3 bases, and 2 bases had no gene match. Germline values: CDR1 SGHRS, CDR2 YFSETQ. The CDR3 is made up of 16 amino acids. The CDR3 DNA is TGCGCCAGCAGCTGGGGGACTAGCGGGGGCACAGATACGCAGTATTTT. Translated, it gives CASSWGTSGGTDTQYF.

This rearrangement joins TRBV19 to TRBJ1-3; 8 bases align to TRBD1. CDR3 length: 16 residues. The germline CDR1 and CDR2 sequences are LNHDA and SQIVND (reference sequence). V shed 6 bases and J 1 base; nucleotides not matched to a gene: 8. The CDR3 DNA sequence: TGTGCCAGTAGGGTGACAGGGGACATGTCTGGAAACACCATATATTTT. It codes for CASRVTGDMSGNTIYF.

This clone has a single count. V gene TRBV5-6 combines with J gene TRBJ1-1, with D tentatively TRBD1 (5 bases). Germline V lookup: CDR1 SGHDT, CDR2 YYEEEE. Trimming shortened V by 3 bases and J by 6 bases, and 12 bases separated the two germline ends. The CDR3 contains 13 residues. CDR3 protein: CASSSILGPEAFF. CDR3 in DNA: TGTGCCAGCAGCTCTATTCTGGGGCCTGAAGCTTTCTTT.